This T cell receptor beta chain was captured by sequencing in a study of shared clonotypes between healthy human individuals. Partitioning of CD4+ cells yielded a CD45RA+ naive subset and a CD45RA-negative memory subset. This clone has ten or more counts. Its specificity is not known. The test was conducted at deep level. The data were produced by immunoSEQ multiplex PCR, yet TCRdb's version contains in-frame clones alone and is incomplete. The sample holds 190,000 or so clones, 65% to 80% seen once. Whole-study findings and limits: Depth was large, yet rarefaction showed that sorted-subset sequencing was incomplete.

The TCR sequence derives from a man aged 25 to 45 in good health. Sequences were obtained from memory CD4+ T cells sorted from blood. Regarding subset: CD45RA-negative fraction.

In DNA, the CDR3 is TGCAGTGCCGACAGAAACGAGCAGTACTTC. Its protein is CSADRNEQYF. The chain is built from TRBV20-1 and TRBJ2-7; a weak D match, TRBD1 (5 bases). Trimming removed 6 bases at V and 5 bases at J, with 8 bases between. CDR1 and CDR2 (germline): DFQATT, SNEGSKA (reference sequence). This CDR3 is built from 10 residues.